One sample yielded the 2 T cell receptor beta chains listed below, sequenced in a study of CD8 T cells in ankylosing spondylitis. TCRdb re-called the 5' RACE reads with MiXCR, one entry per CDR3 protein. This sample has 100,000 or so distinct CDR3 sequences, with nearly 25% found just once. Material: synovial fluid, either unsorted or a sorted T cell fraction (not recorded which). The receptors shown here come from a male donor with ankylosing spondylitis.

This sequence joins TRBV5-1 and TRBJ2-2; 16 bases are shared with TRBD2. The CDR3 runs to 18 residues. V dropped 4 bases and J dropped 1; count of bases not matched to a gene: 4. The germline V gene has CDR1 SGHRS and CDR2 YFSETQ. The CDR3 DNA sequence: TGCGCCAGCAGCCCGGGACTAGCGGGAGGGTTGAACACCGGGGAGCTGTTTTTT. Amino acid sequence: CASSPGLAGGLNTGELFF.

This clonotype showed up just a few times. The gene calls are TRBV5-6 and TRBJ2-1; D assignment may be TRBD1 or TRBD2 (6 bases each). CDR3 length: 17 amino acids. Germline V gene lookup returns CDR1 SGHDT and CDR2 YYEEEE. Trimming shortened V by 0 bases and J by 1 base, and 14 bases separated the two germline ends. As DNA, the CDR3 is TGTGCCAGCAGCTTGGCTCATTGGGGGGCATCCTACAATGAGCAGTTCTTC. Encoded protein: CASSLAHWGASYNEQFF.